What follows are 21 T cell receptor beta chains derived from one specimen sequenced in a study of cytomegalovirus exposure and HLA in healthy donors. Amplification used 60 Vbeta primers and 13 Jbeta primers. Libraries were prepared by immunoSEQ multiplex PCR; TCRdb keeps only in-frame clonotypes and omits some of them. The sample consists of 200,000 to 300,000 clones, about four fifths of them appearing once. Sample: PBMCs. The receptors derive from a woman aged 40 to 50 in good health and CMV-seropositive.

V and J are TRBV27 and TRBJ2-1; the match to TRBD2 covers 15 bases. There are 17 residues in the CDR3. J gave up 7 bases and V 3 bases, and 7 bases lay outside the gene matches. Germline V gene lookup returns CDR1 MNHEY and CDR2 SMNVEV (reference sequence). CDR3 amino acids: CASSFPGLAGGINEQFF. The CDR3 coding sequence is TGTGCCAGCAGTTTCCCCGGACTAGCGGGAGGGATTAATGAGCAGTTCTTC.

The rearrangement links TRBV2 to TRBJ2-5, with D unclear. Deletions cut 2 bases from V and 3 bases from J, with 7 bases between. Per germline, CDR1 SNHLY and CDR2 FYNNEI. The CDR3 contains 13 residues. The CDR3 DNA sequence: TGTGCCAGCAGTGAATACAGAAAAGAGACCCAGTACTTC. Residues: CASSEYRKETQYF.

This clone was seen a single time. V is TRBV18 and J is TRBJ1-5, with D tentatively TRBD1 (5 bases). CDR3 size: 14 residues. Germline loops: CDR1 KGHSH, CDR2 LQKENI. The V and J ends lost 6 bases and 7 bases respectively, with 16 bases between them. As DNA, the CDR3 is TGTGCCAGCTCCCTCGGTGACAGCGCCCAGCCCCAGCATTTT. Protein product: CASSLGDSAQPQHF.

The V call is TRBV2, the J call TRBJ2-7; D is undetermined. In germline, CDR1 is SNHLY, CDR2 FYNNEI. Trimming cost V 4 bases and J 4 bases, with 8 bases left between them. The CDR3 contains 12 residues. The CDR3 nucleotides are TGTGCCAGCAGTGTCGTCGGGTACGAGCAGTACTTC. Residues: CASSVVGYEQYF.

This clone turned up a few times. The junction differs from germline at one of its ends, possibly a read error. The chain has TRBV5-4 and TRBJ2-1; 9 bases match TRBD2. Germline CDR1 SGHNT, CDR2 YYREEE (reference sequence). The CDR3 has 15 residues. The CDR3 bases are TGTGCCAGCAGCTTGGGCGGGAGGGTCTACGATGAGCAGTTCTTC. It is translated as CASSLGGRVYDEQFF.

The chain joins TRBV29-1 to TRBJ2-7; D unclear. CDR1 and CDR2 from the germline V gene are SQVTM and ANQGSEA. The CDR3 sequence is 11 residues long. V gave up 5 bases and J gave up 2 bases, with 7 bases separating them. CDR3 in DNA: TGCAGCGTTTCCCAGACCTACGAGCAGTACTTC. This encodes CSVSQTYEQYF.

The chain recombines TRBV19 with TRBJ2-7; D possibly corresponds to TRBD2 (5 bases). This CDR3 is built from 14 residues. V shed 1 base and J shed 10 bases, with 17 bases lying between them. CDR1 is LNHDA and CDR2 is SQIVND in the germline V gene (reference sequence). The CDR3 DNA is TGTGCCAGTAGTATAGGAGTGGACTTCCCCGCCCAGTACTTC. This gives the protein CASSIGVDFPAQYF.

CDR3 in amino acids: CAWSFPSGRSNTIYF. The CDR3 DNA reads as TGTGCCTGGAGTTTCCCGTCAGGGCGGTCGAACACCATATATTTT. The rearrangement links TRBV30 to TRBJ1-3; tentative D call: TRBD1 (5 bases). V was cut by 2 bases and J by 7 bases, with 18 bases left in between. Looked up from germline, CDR1 is GTSNPN and CDR2 is SVGIG (reference sequence). This CDR3 has 15 amino acids.

The chain carries TRBV27 and TRBJ1-2, with a weak D call TRBD1 (6 bases). CDR3 size: 15 residues. Between the trimmed V and J ends, which lost 2 bases and 4 bases, there was a span of 14 bases. From germline, CDR1 is MNHEY and CDR2 SMNVEV (reference sequence). The DNA of the CDR3 is TGTGCCAGCAGTTTAAGAGGGGGAGGGCTCTATGGCTACACCTTC. Its translation: CASSLRGGGLYGYTF.

The chain has TRBV6-5 and TRBJ2-7; D might be TRBD2 (6 bases). Between the trimmed V and J ends, which lost 5 bases and 3 bases, there was a span of 17 bases. Looked up from germline, CDR1 is MNHEY and CDR2 is SVGAGI. The CDR3 sequence is 15 residues long. Here the CDR3 reads CASSPAWGVNYEQYF. The CDR3 DNA reads as TGTGCCAGCAGTCCAGCTTGGGGGGTCAACTACGAGCAGTACTTC.

V gene TRBV7-2 combines with J gene TRBJ1-1; TRBD1 might be the D (5 bases). This CDR3 contains 14 residues. V was trimmed by 5 bases and J by 4 bases, leaving 14 bases between them. In germline, CDR1 is SGHTA, CDR2 FQGNSA. The CDR3 DNA follows: TGTGCCAGCAGCCCCCACCAGGGTCCCACTGAAGCTTTCTTT. The encoded protein is CASSPHQGPTEAFF.

This clone showed up just once. The gene calls are TRBV11-3 and TRBJ2-7; TRBD2 matches at 14 bases. Trimming took 5 bases from V and 5 from J; bases not matched to a gene: 8. Per germline, CDR1 SGHNT and CDR2 YENEEA. This CDR3 is built from 16 residues. This CDR3 reads CASSAGTSGRLNEQYF. Here the CDR3 DNA reads TGTGCCAGCAGCGCCGGGACTAGCGGGAGACTCAACGAGCAGTACTTC. The full variable domain, with the rest looked up from reference TRBV11-3 and TRBJ2-7, is EAGVVQSPRYKIIEKKQPVAFWCNPISGHNTLYWYLQNLGQGPELLIRYENEEAVDDSQLPKDRFSAERLKGVDSTLKIQPAELGDSAVYLCASSAGTSGRLNEQYFGPGTRLTVT.

This rearrangement joins TRBV27 to TRBJ2-7; 8 bases map to TRBD2. Germline V gives CDR1 MNHEY, CDR2 SMNVEV (reference sequence). The CDR3 loop spans 16 amino acids. V lost 0 bases and J lost 1; bases outside the gene matches: 5. The CDR3 sequence is CASSLSPGLVSYEQYF. The CDR3 bases are TGTGCCAGCAGTTTATCCCCGGGACTAGTATCCTACGAGCAGTACTTC.

The chain uses TRBV4-3 and TRBJ1-1, with unresolved D. Trimming cost V 1 base and J 3 bases, with 3 bases left between them. Germline V gene data show CDR1 as LGHNA and CDR2 as YSLEER. This CDR3 is built from 12 residues. The CDR3 nucleotides are TGCGCCAGCAGCCAAGGCGACACTGAAGCTTTCTTT. Encoded protein: CASSQGDTEAFF.

V gene TRBV7-6 combines with J gene TRBJ2-1; TRBD2 matches at 10 bases. Looked up from germline, CDR1 is SGHVS and CDR2 is FNYEAQ. There are 16 residues in the CDR3. The V segment lost 4 bases and the J segment 6 bases; nucleotides outside the gene matches: 9. CDR3 sequence: CASSSWTSGATNEQFF. DNA of the CDR3: TGTGCCAGCAGCTCCTGGACTAGCGGAGCCACCAATGAGCAGTTCTTC.

This clone has just a few counts. V and J are TRBV27 and TRBJ2-2; TRBD2 aligns across 8 bases. From germline, CDR1 is MNHEY and CDR2 SMNVEV (reference sequence). The CDR3 length is 15 residues. V shed 7 bases, J shed 5 bases, and the junction held 9 bases outside the gene matches. The CDR3 DNA is TGTGCCAGCAAATCGGGAGGGACGATTACCGGGGAGCTGTTTTTT. Translated: CASKSGGTITGELFF.

This clone has just one count. The chain recombines TRBV14 with TRBJ1-3; D gene uncertain. The V gene lost 1 base and the J gene lost 3 bases, with 4 bases spanning the gap. Germline-derived CDR1 and CDR2 are SGHDN and FVKESK. The CDR3 is 13 residues long. The CDR3 nucleotides read TGTGCCAGCAGCCAAGTACATGGAAACACCATATATTTT. Translated: CASSQVHGNTIYF.

The chain employs TRBV4-2 and TRBJ2-1; weak D call: TRBD2 (5 bases). The germline gives CDR1 LGHNA, CDR2 YNFKEQ. V was clipped by 4 bases and J by 3 bases, with 10 bases between them. CDR3 length equals 14 residues. The CDR3 region has the DNA TGTGCCAGCAGCCCCCCGGGGAACTACAATGAGCAGTTCTTC. This sequence encodes CASSPPGNYNEQFF.

The CDR3 is CASSPLAGKGNEQFF. The CDR3 DNA sequence: TGTGCCAGCAGCCCTCTAGCGGGGAAAGGGAATGAGCAGTTCTTC. This chain links TRBV7-2 with TRBJ2-1, with TRBD2 identical over 9 bases. The CDR3 totals 15 residues. Germline lookup yields CDR1 SGHTA and CDR2 FQGNSA. Trimming at V came to 5 bases and at J to 7 bases, leaving 9 bases not matched to a gene.

The V and J genes are TRBV9 and TRBJ2-1; the match to TRBD2 covers 10 bases. Germline loops: CDR1 SGDLS, CDR2 YYNGEE. The junction had 9 bases not matched to a gene; V was cut back by 4 bases and J by 5 bases. This CDR3 is built from 16 residues. The chain's CDR3 is CASSTLKAGGDNEQFF. The CDR3 DNA follows: TGTGCCAGCAGCACCTTGAAAGCGGGAGGGGACAATGAGCAGTTCTTC.

The genes are TRBV30 and TRBJ2-7; 10 bases agree with TRBD1. With 3 bases clipped from V and 0 bases from J, the junction kept 5 bases outside the gene matches. The CDR3 runs 15 residues. The germline V gene encodes CDR1 GTSNPN and CDR2 SVGIG (reference sequence). CDR3 in amino acids: CAWRPGQGVSYEQYF. In DNA form, the CDR3 reads TGTGCCTGGAGACCAGGACAGGGGGTCTCCTACGAGCAGTACTTC. Full variable domain (rest looked up from reference TRBV30 and TRBJ2-7): SQTIHQWPATLVQPVGSPLSLECTVEGTSNPNLYWYRQAAGRGLQLLFYSVGIGQISSEVPQNLSASRPQDRQFILSSKKLLLSDSGFYLCAWRPGQGVSYEQYFGPGTRLTVT.